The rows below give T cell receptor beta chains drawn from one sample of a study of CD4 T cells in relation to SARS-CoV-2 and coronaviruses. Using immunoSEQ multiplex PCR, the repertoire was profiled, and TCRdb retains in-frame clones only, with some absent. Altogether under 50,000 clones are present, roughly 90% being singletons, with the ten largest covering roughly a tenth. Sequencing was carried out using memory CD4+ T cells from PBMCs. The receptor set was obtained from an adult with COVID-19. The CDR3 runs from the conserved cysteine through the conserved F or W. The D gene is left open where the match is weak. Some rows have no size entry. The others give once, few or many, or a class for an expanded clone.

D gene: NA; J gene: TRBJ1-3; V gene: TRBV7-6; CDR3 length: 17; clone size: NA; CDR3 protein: CASSLEGAILAGNTIYF; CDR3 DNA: TGTGCCAGCAGCTTAGAAGGGGCTATTCTTGCTGGAAACACCATATATTTT
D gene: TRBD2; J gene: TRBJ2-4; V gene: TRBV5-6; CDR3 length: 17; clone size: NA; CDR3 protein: CASSYRMTSGAKNIQYF; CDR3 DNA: TGTGCCAGCAGCTACCGAATGACTAGCGGAGCCAAAAACATTCAGTACTTC
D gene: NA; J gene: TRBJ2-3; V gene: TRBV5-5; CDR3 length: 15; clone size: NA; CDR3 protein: CASSLWDGGTDTQYF; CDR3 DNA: TGTGCCAGCAGCTTGTGGGACGGGGGCACAGATACGCAGTATTTT
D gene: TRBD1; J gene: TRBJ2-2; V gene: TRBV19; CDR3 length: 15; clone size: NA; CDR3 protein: CASTNTGGRVGELFF; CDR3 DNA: TGTGCCAGTACTAACACAGGGGGGAGAGTCGGGGAGCTGTTTTTT
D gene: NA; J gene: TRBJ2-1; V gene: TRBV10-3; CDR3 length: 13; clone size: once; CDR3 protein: CAIRVGLNNEQFF; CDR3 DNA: TGTGCCATCAGGGTGGGACTTAACAATGAGCAGTTCTTC
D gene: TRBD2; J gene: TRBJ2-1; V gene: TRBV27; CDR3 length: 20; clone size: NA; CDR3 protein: CASSSPKTSGGGSSYNEQFF; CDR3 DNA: TGTGCCAGCAGTTCACCCAAAACTAGCGGGGGGGGGTCCTCCTACAATGAGCAGTTCTTC
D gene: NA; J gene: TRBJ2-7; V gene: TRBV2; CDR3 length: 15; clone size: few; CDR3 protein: CASSDLGRLAYEQYF; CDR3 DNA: TGTGCCAGCAGTGACCTCGGCAGACTAGCCTACGAGCAGTACTTC
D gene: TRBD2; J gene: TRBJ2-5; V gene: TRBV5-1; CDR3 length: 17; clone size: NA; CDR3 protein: CASSMRTSGGFGETQYF; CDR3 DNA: TGCGCCAGCAGCATGAGGACTAGCGGGGGCTTCGGAGAGACCCAGTACTTC
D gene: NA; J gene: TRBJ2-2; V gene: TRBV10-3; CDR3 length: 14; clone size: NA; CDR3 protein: CAITGRDTTGELFF; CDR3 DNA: TGTGCCATCACCGGCAGGGACACCACCGGGGAGCTGTTTTTT
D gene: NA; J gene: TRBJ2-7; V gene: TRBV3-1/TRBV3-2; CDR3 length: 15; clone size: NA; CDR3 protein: CASSQGWAGAYEQYF; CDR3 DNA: TGTGCCAGCAGCCAAGGTTGGGCAGGGGCCTACGAGCAGTACTTC
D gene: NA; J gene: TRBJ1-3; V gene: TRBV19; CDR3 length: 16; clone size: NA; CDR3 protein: CASSDRQLGRRNTIYF; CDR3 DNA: TGTGCCAGTAGTGACCGACAGCTAGGTAGGAGAAACACCATATATTTT
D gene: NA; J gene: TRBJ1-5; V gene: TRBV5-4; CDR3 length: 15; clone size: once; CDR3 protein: CASSLVDRGNQPQHF; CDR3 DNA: TGTGCCAGCAGCCTGGTTGACAGAGGGAATCAGCCCCAGCATTTT
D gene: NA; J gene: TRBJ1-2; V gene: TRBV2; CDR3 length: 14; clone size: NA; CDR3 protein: CASSGQVANYGYTF; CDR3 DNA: TGTGCCAGCAGTGGACAGGTAGCCAACTATGGCTACACCTTC
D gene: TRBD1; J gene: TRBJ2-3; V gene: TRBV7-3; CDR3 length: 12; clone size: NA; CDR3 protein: CASSGRDREQYF; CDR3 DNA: TGTGCCAGCAGCGGCCGGGACAGGGAACAGTATTTT
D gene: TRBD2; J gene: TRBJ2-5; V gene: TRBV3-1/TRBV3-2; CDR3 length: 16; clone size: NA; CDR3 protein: CASSQTSGALGETQYF; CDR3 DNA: TGTGCCAGCAGCCAGACTAGCGGGGCCTTGGGGGAGACCCAGTACTTC
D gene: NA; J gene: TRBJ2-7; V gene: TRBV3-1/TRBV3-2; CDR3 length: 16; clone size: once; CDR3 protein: CASSLRPAGVSYEQYF; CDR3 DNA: TGTGCCAGCAGCCTTAGGCCGGCAGGAGTCTCCTACGAGCAGTACTTC
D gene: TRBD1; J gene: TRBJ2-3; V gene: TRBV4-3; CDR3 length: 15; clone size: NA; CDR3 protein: CASSPSSGGRDTQYF; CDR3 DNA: TGCGCCAGCAGCCCCTCCTCAGGGGGTAGGGATACGCAGTATTTT
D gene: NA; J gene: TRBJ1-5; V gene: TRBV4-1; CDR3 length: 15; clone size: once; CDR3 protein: CASSQESRAPGPQHF; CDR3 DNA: TGCGCCAGCAGCCAAGAATCCAGGGCCCCAGGGCCCCAGCATTTT
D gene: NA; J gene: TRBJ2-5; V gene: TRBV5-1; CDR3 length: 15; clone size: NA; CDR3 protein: CASSPGHSGTETQYF; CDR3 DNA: TGCGCCAGCAGCCCCGGACATTCTGGTACAGAGACCCAGTACTTC
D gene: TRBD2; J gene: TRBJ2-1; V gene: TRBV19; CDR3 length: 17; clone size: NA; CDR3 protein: CASNSRGSRGGGYEQFF; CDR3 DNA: TGTGCCAGTAATTCGAGGGGCTCTCGCGGGGGGGGGTATGAGCAGTTCTTC
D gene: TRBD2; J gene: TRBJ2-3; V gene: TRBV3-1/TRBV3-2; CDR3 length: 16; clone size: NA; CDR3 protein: CASSQVGGAFTDTQYF; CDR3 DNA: TGTGCCAGCAGCCAGGTCGGGGGGGCGTTCACAGATACGCAGTATTTT
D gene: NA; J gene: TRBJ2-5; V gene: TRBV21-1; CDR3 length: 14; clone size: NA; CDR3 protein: CASSDRGKQETQYF; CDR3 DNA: TGTGCCAGCAGTGACAGGGGAAAACAAGAGACCCAGTACTTC
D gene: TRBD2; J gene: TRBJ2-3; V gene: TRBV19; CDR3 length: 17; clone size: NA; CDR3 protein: CASSIAPLAGGGDTQYF; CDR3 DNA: TGTGCCAGTAGTATCGCGCCCCTAGCGGGGGGCGGAGATACGCAGTATTTT
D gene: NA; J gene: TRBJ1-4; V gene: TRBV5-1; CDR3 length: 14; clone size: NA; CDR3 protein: CASSLAGFNEKLFF; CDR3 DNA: TGCGCCAGCAGCTTGGCCGGGTTTAATGAAAAACTGTTTTTT
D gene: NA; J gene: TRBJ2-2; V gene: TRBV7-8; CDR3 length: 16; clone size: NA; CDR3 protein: CASSRGPGKDTGELFF; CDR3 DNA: TGTGCCAGCAGCCGAGGGCCGGGGAAGGACACCGGGGAGCTGTTTTTT
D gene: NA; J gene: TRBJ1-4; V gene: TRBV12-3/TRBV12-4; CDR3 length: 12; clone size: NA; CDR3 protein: CASSPGGGKLFF; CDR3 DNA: TGTGCCAGCAGTCCCGGGGGGGGAAAACTGTTTTTT
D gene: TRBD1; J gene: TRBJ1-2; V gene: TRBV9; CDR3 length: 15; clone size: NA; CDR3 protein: CASSTRDRDVGGYTF; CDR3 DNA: TGTGCCAGCAGCACCCGGGACAGGGATGTCGGGGGCTACACCTTC
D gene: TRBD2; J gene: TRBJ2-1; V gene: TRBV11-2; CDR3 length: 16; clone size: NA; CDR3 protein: CASSLAGGGTYNEQFF; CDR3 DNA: TGTGCCAGCAGCTTAGCGGGCGGGGGTACCTACAATGAGCAGTTCTTC
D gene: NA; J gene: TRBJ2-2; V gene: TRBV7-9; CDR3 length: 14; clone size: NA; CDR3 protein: CASSLALRTGELFF; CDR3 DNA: TGTGCCAGCAGCTTAGCGCTTCGCACCGGGGAGCTGTTTTTT
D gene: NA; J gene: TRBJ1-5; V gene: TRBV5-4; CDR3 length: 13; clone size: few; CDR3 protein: CASSAGRGQPQHF; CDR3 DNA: TGTGCCAGCAGCGCGGGACGAGGGCAGCCCCAGCATTTT
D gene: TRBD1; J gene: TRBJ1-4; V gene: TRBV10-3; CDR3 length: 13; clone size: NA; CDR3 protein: CAIHSGGKEKLFF; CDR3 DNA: TGTGCCATCCACTCAGGGGGGAAAGAAAAACTGTTTTTT
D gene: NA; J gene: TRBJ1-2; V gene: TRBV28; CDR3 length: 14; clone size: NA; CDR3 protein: CASSLGVRNYGYTF; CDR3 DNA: TGTGCCAGCAGTCTCGGGGTTCGCAACTATGGCTACACCTTC
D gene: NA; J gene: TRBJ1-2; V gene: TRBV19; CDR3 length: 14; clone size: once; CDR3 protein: CASIPHGSNYGYTF; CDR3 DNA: TGTGCCAGTATCCCTCACGGATCTAACTATGGCTACACCTTC
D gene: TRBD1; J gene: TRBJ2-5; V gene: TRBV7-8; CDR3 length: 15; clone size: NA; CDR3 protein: CASSRDRPSSETQYF; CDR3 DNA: TGTGCCAGCAGCCGGGACAGGCCGTCCTCAGAGACCCAGTACTTC
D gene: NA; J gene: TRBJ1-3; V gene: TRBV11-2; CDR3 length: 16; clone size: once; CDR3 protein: CASSFKSLGSGNTIYF; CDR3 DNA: TGTGCCAGCAGCTTTAAGTCCCTCGGGAGTGGAAACACCATATATTTT
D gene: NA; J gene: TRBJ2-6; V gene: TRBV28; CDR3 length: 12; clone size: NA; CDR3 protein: CASGTGANVLTF; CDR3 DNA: TGTGCCAGCGGGACTGGGGCCAACGTCCTGACTTTC
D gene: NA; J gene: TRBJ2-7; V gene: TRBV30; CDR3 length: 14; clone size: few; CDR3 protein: CAWNPGQRSYEQYF; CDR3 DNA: TGTGCCTGGAATCCGGGACAAAGATCCTACGAGCAGTACTTC
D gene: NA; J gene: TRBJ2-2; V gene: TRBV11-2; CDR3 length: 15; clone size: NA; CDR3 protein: CASSSPGRNTGELFF; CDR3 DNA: TGTGCCAGCAGCTCTCCGGGACGTAACACCGGGGAGCTGTTTTTT
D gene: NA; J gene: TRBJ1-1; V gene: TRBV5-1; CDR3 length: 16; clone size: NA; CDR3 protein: CASSPRGERLNTEAFF; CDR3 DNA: TGCGCCAGCAGCCCCCGAGGTGAGCGCTTGAACACTGAAGCTTTCTTT
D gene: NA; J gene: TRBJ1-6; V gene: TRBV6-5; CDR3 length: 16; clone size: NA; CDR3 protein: CASSSHEARYNSPLHF; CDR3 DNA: TGTGCCAGCAGTTCTCACGAGGCTCGCTATAATTCACCCCTCCACTTT
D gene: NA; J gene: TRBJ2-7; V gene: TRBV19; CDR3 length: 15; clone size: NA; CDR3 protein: CASSIGGPYGLEQYF; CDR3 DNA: TGTGCCAGTAGTATTGGAGGGCCCTACGGTCTGGAGCAGTACTTC